These 9 T cell receptor beta chains were sequenced from one sample in a study of blood T cell repertoires in COVID-19. Some clones are missing from TCRdb's copy, which holds only in-frame ones; the method was immunoSEQ multiplex PCR. The sample lists about 76,000 clones, 75% to 90% occurring once. Sequenced input: peripheral blood. Source of these receptors: a human donor in a cohort sampled during active COVID-19.

CDR3 sequence: CASSLAGRVGRDTEAFF. CDR3 coding DNA: TGCGCCAGCAGCTTGGCCGGCAGGGTGGGTAGGGACACTGAAGCTTTCTTT. This chain links TRBV5-1 with TRBJ1-1, with D possibly matching TRBD1 (5 bases). Trimming shortened V by 0 bases and J by 3 bases, and 18 bases separated the two germline ends. Germline-derived CDR1 and CDR2 are SGHRS and YFSETQ. This CDR3 has 17 residues.

The rearrangement uses TRBV6-6 and TRBJ2-1; 15 bases line up with TRBD2. Germline CDR1 is MNHNY and CDR2 is SVGAGI (reference sequence). The CDR3 has 17 amino acids. The V and J ends lost 5 bases and 4 bases, in that order; junction bases with no gene match: 6. CDR3 in DNA: TGTGCCAGCAGTCCCCGGACTAGCGGGGGGGTATACAATGAGCAGTTCTTC. Protein: CASSPRTSGGVYNEQFF.

This chain uses TRBV5-1 with TRBJ2-7; D unresolved. CDR3 length: 12 residues. V was clipped by 0 bases and J by 4 bases, with 5 bases between them. In germline, CDR1 is SGHRS, CDR2 YFSETQ. The CDR3 bases are TGCGCCAGCAGCTTGGTCCCGTACGAGCAGTACTTC. Amino acid sequence: CASSLVPYEQYF.

The genes are TRBV12-3 or TRBV12-4 and TRBJ1-2, with D possibly matching TRBD1 (6 bases). This CDR3 has 12 residues. V was pared by 4 bases and J by 8 bases, with 11 bases between. This CDR3 reads CASSSSRGGYTF. CDR3 nucleotide sequence: TGTGCCAGCAGTTCTAGCAGGGGAGGCTACACCTTC.

This clone was detected only a few times. This chain uses TRBV29-1 with TRBJ2-1, with 7 nucleotides matching TRBD1. V was clipped by 6 bases and J by 4 bases; unmatched bases: 6. The CDR3 contains 13 residues. Germline loops: CDR1 SQVTM, CDR2 ANQGSEA. This chain's CDR3 is CSVLRQGYNEQFF. CDR3 bases: TGCAGCGTGTTAAGACAGGGATACAATGAGCAGTTCTTC.

This clone showed up just once. The J gene is TRBJ2-1, the V gene TRBV19; 16 nucleotides align to TRBD2. J was trimmed by 12 bases and V by 3 bases; bases with no gene match: 5. Germline V gene sequence: CDR1 LNHDA, CDR2 SQIVND (reference sequence). The CDR3 extends over 15 amino acids. This CDR3 is CASSMGTSGRGRQFF. The CDR3 nucleotides are TGTGCCAGTAGTATGGGGACTAGCGGGAGGGGGCGGCAGTTCTTC.

The gene calls are TRBV5-1 and TRBJ1-4, with 8 nucleotides matching TRBD1. V lost 4 bases, J lost 5 bases, and 7 bases stayed unmatched. The germline gives CDR1 SGHRS, CDR2 YFSETQ. This CDR3 is 15 amino acids long. CDR3 in amino acids: CASSVWGTGNEKLFF. In DNA, the CDR3 is TGCGCCAGCAGCGTTTGGGGGACAGGAAATGAAAAACTGTTTTTT.

V and J are TRBV30 and TRBJ1-6; TRBD1 is a possible D gene (6 bases). The V end lost 2 bases, the J end lost 3 bases, and 14 bases lay between the germline ends. The CDR3 loop spans 16 amino acids. CDR1 is GTSNPN and CDR2 is SVGIG in the germline V gene (reference sequence). The CDR3: CAWSTRGHLYNSPLHF. Written as DNA, the CDR3 is TGTGCCTGGAGTACCCGGGGACACCTCTATAATTCACCCCTCCACTTT.

The chain links TRBV30 to TRBJ1-5; TRBD1 is a possible D gene (6 bases). Germline CDR1 GTSNPN, CDR2 SVGIG (reference sequence). The CDR3 loop spans 17 amino acids. Trimming removed 2 bases from V and 2 bases from J, with 19 bases in between. The CDR3 here is CAWSSRGGLRRNQPQHF. CDR3 nucleotides: TGTGCCTGGAGTTCGCGGGGGGGGCTGAGGCGCAATCAGCCCCAGCATTTT. The full variable domain, with the rest looked up from reference TRBV30 and TRBJ1-5, is SQTIHQWPATLVQPVGSPLSLECTVEGTSNPNLYWYRQAAGRGLQLLFYSVGIGQISSEVPQNLSASRPQDRQFILSSKKLLLSDSGFYLCAWSSRGGLRRNQPQHFGDGTRLSIL.